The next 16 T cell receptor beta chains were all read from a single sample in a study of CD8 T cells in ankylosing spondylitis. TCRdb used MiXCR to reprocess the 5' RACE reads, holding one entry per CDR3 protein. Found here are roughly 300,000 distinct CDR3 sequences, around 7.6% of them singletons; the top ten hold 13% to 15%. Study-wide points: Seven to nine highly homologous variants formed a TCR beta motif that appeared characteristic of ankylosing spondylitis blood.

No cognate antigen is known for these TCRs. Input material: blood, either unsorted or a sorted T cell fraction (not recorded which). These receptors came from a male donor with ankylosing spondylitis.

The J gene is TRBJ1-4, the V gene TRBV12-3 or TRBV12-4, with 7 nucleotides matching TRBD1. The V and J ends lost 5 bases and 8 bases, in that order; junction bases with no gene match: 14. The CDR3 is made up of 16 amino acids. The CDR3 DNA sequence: TGTGCCAGCAGTGGGGCAGGGGGGCTTGCTGGAGAAAAACTGTTTTTT. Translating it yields CASSGAGGLAGEKLFF.

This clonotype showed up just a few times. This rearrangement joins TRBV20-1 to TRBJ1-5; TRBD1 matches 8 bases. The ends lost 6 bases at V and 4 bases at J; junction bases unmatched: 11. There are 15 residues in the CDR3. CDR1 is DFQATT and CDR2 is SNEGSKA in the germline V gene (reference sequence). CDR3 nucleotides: TGCAGTGCCAGACCCTCGGGACAGGTTAATCAGCCCCAGCATTTT. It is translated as CSARPSGQVNQPQHF.

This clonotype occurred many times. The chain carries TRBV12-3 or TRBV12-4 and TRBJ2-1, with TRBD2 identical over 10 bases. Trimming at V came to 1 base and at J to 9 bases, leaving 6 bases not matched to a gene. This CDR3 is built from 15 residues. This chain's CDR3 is CASSLGLAGFREQFF. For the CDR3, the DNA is TGTGCCAGCAGTTTAGGACTAGCGGGCTTTCGTGAGCAGTTCTTC.

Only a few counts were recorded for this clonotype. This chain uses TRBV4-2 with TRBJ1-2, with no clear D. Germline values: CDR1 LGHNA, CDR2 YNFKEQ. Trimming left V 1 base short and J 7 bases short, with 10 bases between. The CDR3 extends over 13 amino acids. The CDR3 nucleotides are TGTGCCAGCAGCCAAGGCGGGGAGAGTGGCTACACCTTC. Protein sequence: CASSQGGESGYTF.

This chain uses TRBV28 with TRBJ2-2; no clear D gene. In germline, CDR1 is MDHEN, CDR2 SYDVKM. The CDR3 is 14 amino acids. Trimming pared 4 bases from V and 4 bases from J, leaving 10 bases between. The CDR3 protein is CASSSYRGTGELFF. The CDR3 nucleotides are TGTGCCAGCAGTTCATACAGAGGCACCGGGGAGCTGTTTTTT.

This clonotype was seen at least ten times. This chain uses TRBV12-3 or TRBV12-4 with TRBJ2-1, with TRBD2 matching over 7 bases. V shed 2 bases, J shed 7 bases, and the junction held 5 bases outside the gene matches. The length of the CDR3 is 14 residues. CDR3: CASSLPREKNEQFF. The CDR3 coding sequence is TGTGCCAGCAGTTTACCGCGGGAGAAGAATGAGCAGTTCTTC.

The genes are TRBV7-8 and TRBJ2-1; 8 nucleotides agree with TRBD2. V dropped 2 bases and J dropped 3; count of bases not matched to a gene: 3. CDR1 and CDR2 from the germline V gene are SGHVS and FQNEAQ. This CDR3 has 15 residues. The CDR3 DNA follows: TGTGCCAGCAGCTTAACACTAGCGGACTACAATGAGCAGTTCTTC. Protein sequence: CASSLTLADYNEQFF.

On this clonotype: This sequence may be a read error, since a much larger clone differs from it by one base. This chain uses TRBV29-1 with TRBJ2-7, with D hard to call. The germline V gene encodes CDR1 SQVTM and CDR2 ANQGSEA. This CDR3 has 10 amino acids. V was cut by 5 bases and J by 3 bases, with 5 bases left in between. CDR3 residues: CSVLVYEQYF. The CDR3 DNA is TGCAGCGTTCTTGTCTACGAGCAGTACTTC.

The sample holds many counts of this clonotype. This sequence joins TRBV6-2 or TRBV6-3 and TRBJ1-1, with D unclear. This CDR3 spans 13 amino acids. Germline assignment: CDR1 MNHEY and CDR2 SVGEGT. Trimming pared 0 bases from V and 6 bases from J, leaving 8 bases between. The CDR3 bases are TGTGCCAGCAGTTACTCGGGGATGCCTGAAGCTTTCTTT. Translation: CASSYSGMPEAFF.

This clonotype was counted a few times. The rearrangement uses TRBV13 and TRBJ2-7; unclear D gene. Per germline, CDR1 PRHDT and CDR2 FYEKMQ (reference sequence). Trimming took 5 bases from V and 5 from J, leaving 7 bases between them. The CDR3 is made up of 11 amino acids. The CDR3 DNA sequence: TGTGCCAGCAGCGCCTGGGACGAGCAGTACTTC. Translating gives CASSAWDEQYF.

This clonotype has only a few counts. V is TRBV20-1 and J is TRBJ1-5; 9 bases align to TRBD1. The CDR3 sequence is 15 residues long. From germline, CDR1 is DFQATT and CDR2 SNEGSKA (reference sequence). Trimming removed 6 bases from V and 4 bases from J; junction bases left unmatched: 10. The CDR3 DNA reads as TGCAGTGCCCTAGGACAGGGGCAAGTTAATCAGCCCCAGCATTTT. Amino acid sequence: CSALGQGQVNQPQHF.

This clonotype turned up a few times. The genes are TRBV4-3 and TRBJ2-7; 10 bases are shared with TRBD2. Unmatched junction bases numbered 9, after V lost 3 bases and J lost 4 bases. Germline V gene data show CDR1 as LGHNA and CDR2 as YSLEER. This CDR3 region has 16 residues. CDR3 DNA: TGCGCCAGCAGCCAGTATGCCCGGACTAGCGGTTACGAGCAGTACTTC. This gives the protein CASSQYARTSGYEQYF.

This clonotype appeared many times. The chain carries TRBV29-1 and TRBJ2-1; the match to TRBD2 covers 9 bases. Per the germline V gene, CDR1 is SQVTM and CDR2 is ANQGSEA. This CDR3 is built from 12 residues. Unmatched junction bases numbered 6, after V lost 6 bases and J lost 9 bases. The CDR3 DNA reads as TGCAGCGTAAGGACTAGCGCTAGTGAGCAGTTCTTC. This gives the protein CSVRTSASEQFF.

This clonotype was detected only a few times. The CDR3 coding sequence is TGTGCCAGCACTTCCGGGACACCCCAAGAGACCCAGTACTTC. It translates to CASTSGTPQETQYF. The chain combines TRBV28 with TRBJ2-5; D is possibly TRBD1 (6 bases). The germline CDR1 and CDR2 sequences are MDHEN and SYDVKM. The CDR3 has 14 residues. V lost 7 bases, J lost 1 base, and 13 bases lay in between.

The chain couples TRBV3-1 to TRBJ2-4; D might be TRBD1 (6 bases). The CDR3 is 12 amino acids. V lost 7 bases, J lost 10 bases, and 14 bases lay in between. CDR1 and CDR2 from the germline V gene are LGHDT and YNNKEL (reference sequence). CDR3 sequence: CASNDRTGIQYF. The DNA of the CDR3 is TGTGCCAGCAACGACAGGACGGGGATTCAGTACTTC.

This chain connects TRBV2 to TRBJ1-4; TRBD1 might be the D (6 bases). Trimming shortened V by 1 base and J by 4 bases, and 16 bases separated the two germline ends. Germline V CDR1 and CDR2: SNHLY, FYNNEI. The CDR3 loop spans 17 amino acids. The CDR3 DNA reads TGTGCCAGCAGTGAAGGGGGGCTCCGGGACAATAATGAAAAACTGTTTTTT. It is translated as CASSEGGLRDNNEKLFF.